What follows are 11 T cell receptor beta chains derived from one specimen sequenced in a study of neoadjuvant nivolumab and ipilimumab in lung cancer. TCRdb's table, derived via immunoSEQ multiplex PCR, lists solely in-frame clones and lacks some. The data contain 20,000 or so clones, 76% of them singletons. This specimen consisted of tumor tissue, obtained after neoadjuvant nivolumab, alone or with ipilimumab, at or shortly before surgery. The receptors stem from an adult with non-small cell lung cancer.

The chain links TRBV5-5 to TRBJ1-2, with 10 bases lining up with TRBD1. Germline lookup yields CDR1 SGHKS and CDR2 YYEKEE (reference sequence). V lost 3 bases and J lost 4; bases outside the gene matches: 9. The CDR3 is made up of 16 amino acids. Here the CDR3 reads CASSSGTGVVGYGYTF. The CDR3 nucleotides are TGTGCCAGCAGCTCCGGGACAGGGGTGGTGGGCTATGGCTACACCTTC.

The V gene is TRBV5-1, the J gene TRBJ2-3; 7 bases agree with TRBD2. V gave up 2 bases and J gave up 0 bases; unmatched junction bases: 3. The V gene's germline CDR1 is SGHRS and CDR2 YFSETQ. There are 15 residues in the CDR3. CDR3 sequence reads: CASSFGTTSTDTQYF. CDR3 DNA sequence: TGCGCCAGCAGCTTTGGGACTACTAGCACAGATACGCAGTATTTT.

The chain carries TRBV10-3 and TRBJ1-5; D is undetermined. The CDR3 totals 15 residues. Trimming cost V 3 bases and J 4 bases, with 13 bases left between them. Germline V gene lookup returns CDR1 ENHRY and CDR2 SYGVKD. CDR3 sequence (DNA): TGTGCCATCAGTGAAAGTTGGCAGTTGAATCAGCCCCAGCATTTT. It codes for CAISESWQLNQPQHF.

This chain links TRBV5-6 with TRBJ2-7; D is perhaps TRBD1 (5 bases). V lost 1 base, J lost 7 bases, and 12 bases lay in between. The CDR3 is made up of 13 amino acids. Germline V lookup: CDR1 SGHDT, CDR2 YYEEEE. The CDR3 region is CASSLLVGLEQYF. CDR3 nucleotide sequence: TGTGCCAGCAGCTTGTTGGTGGGGCTTGAGCAGTACTTC.

The rearrangement links TRBV7-9 to TRBJ2-7; 7 bases are shared with TRBD1. V gave up 5 bases and J gave up 3 bases; unmatched junction bases: 10. Germline V gene lookup returns CDR1 SEHNR and CDR2 FQNEAQ (reference sequence). This CDR3 spans 15 amino acids. The CDR3 nucleotides are TGTGCCAGCAGCCGCACCCAGGGGGATGTCTACGAGCAGTACTTC. Protein: CASSRTQGDVYEQYF.

This clone appeared a few times. The rearrangement joins TRBV4-1 to TRBJ2-4; TRBD1 is a possible D gene (5 bases). Germline CDR1 reads MGHRA; CDR2 reads YSYEKL. Trimming shortened V by 3 bases and J by 8 bases, and 14 bases separated the two germline ends. This CDR3 contains 14 residues. Here the CDR3 reads CASSQGHGWDIQYF. CDR3 sequence (DNA): TGCGCCAGCAGCCAGGGGCACGGGTGGGACATTCAGTACTTC.

The rearrangement joins TRBV6-6 to TRBJ2-3, with 9 bases fitting TRBD2. This CDR3 contains 15 residues. The trim removed 2 bases at V and 2 bases at J, leaving 2 bases unmatched. The germline V gene has CDR1 MNHNY and CDR2 SVGAGI (reference sequence). CDR3 protein: CASSYSGGTTDTQYF. The CDR3 coding sequence is TGTGCCAGCAGTTACAGCGGGGGGACCACAGATACGCAGTATTTT.

The chain combines TRBV5-1 with TRBJ1-2; D is uncertain. The germline CDR1 and CDR2 sequences are SGHRS and YFSETQ. This CDR3 region has 14 residues. V lost 5 bases and J lost 4, with 15 bases in between. The CDR3 here is CASRSHGEGYGYTF. The DNA of the CDR3 is TGCGCCAGCAGGTCCCACGGAGAAGGCTATGGCTACACCTTC.

The chain has TRBV6-5 and TRBJ2-6; D is ambiguous. V lost 6 bases to trimming and J lost 6 bases, with 12 bases between them. This CDR3 has 14 residues. The germline gives CDR1 MNHEY, CDR2 SVGAGI. The CDR3 sequence is CASRETLSANVLTF. The CDR3 DNA reads TGTGCCAGCAGAGAGACCCTCTCGGCCAACGTCCTGACTTTC.

The chain couples TRBV5-1 to TRBJ2-7, with D possibly being TRBD1 or TRBD2 (5 bases each). The V end was cut by 0 bases, the J end by 3 bases, with 10 bases between. The germline V gene has CDR1 SGHRS and CDR2 YFSETQ. This CDR3 has 14 amino acids. The CDR3 spells CASSLGQGVYEQYF. The CDR3 DNA follows: TGCGCCAGCAGCTTGGGTCAGGGAGTCTACGAGCAGTACTTC.

For this clone: The junction departs from the called germline gene at one end, perhaps through a read error. The V call is TRBV5-4, the J call TRBJ1-1; D remains ambiguous. This CDR3 region has 14 residues. Germline lookup yields CDR1 SGHNT and CDR2 YYREEE (reference sequence). For the CDR3, the DNA is TGCGCCAGCAGCCAAGAGGTCAAGAACACTGAAGCTTTCTTT. Translated: CASSQEVKNTEAFF.